This T cell receptor beta chain was sequenced for a study of T-cell reconstitution after alpha-beta-depleted transplantation in children. A word on this clonotype: Its antigen remains unknown.

Overall study results and limits: Fresh T-cell production supplied most of the T-cell counts and diversity seen one year after transplant. The study traced high day-60 TCRbeta diversity in some patients to surviving recipient T cells and thymic progenitors. As was reported, about two months after transplant, alpha-beta T cells came from several hundred expanded graft clones.

CDR3 length: 14 amino acids. Trimming left V 8 bases short and J 2 bases short, with 14 bases between. CDR1 and CDR2 (germline): MNHEY, SVGEGT. Using unique molecular identifiers, the investigators prepared the TCRbeta library. Each CDR3 protein gets one entry after TCRdb re-called the PCR reads with MiXCR. Of some 300,000 distinct CDR3 sequences listed, approximately 7.3% are singletons. The rearrangement joins TRBV6-2 or TRBV6-3 to TRBJ2-3; D may be TRBD1 (5 bases). Source: peripheral blood, taken 360 days after TCRalphabeta/CD19-depleted stem cell transplant. The clonotype originates from a female patient aged 2-9 years who had a stem cell transplant for Fanconi anemia, so the T cells may come from the graft donor. In DNA, the CDR3 is TGTGCCAGCGGGGCGATCACGAACACAGATACGCAGTATTTT. This sequence encodes CASGAITNTDTQYF.